The rows below give T cell receptor beta chains drawn from one sample of a study of human T cells and chemical hapten exposure. TCRdb reprocessed the RACE reads with MiXCR, giving one entry per CDR3 protein. Among more than 95,000 distinct CDR3 sequences listed, less than 35% were seen once. The sample consisted of whole blood, taken in connection with sensitization to the hapten diphenylcyclopropenone (DPC). The receptors were gathered from a man aged 35-49 years with alopecia areata. Some clones in this sample may be carry-over from other donors' samples. Both conserved end residues are part of each CDR3. Each record gives: J gene, clone size, V gene, D gene, CDR3 protein. The D gene is left open where the match is weak. Expanded clones are given a class, and other clones once, few, many or no size at all.

j_gene: TRBJ2-6; abundance: few; v_gene: TRBV6-9; d_gene: -; CDR3aa: CASKEGLPTEGANVLTF
j_gene: TRBJ2-3; abundance: few; v_gene: TRBV10-1; d_gene: TRBD1; CDR3aa: CASSESRQGGGDTQYF
j_gene: TRBJ2-1; abundance: few; v_gene: TRBV30; d_gene: TRBD2; CDR3aa: CAWSVGLAGNEQFF
j_gene: TRBJ2-5; abundance: few; v_gene: TRBV9; d_gene: -; CDR3aa: CASSEWDLQETQYF
j_gene: TRBJ1-5; abundance: -; v_gene: TRBV21-1; d_gene: -; CDR3aa: CASSIGNPQHF
j_gene: TRBJ2-7; abundance: few; v_gene: TRBV7-2; d_gene: TRBD2; CDR3aa: CASSSLAGGPYEQYF
j_gene: TRBJ2-5; abundance: -; v_gene: TRBV24-1; d_gene: -; CDR3aa: CATSDPSTPGWTQYF
j_gene: TRBJ1-1; abundance: many; v_gene: TRBV12-3/TRBV12-4; d_gene: -; CDR3aa: CASSPLGRGQMNTEAFF
j_gene: TRBJ2-3; abundance: -; v_gene: TRBV10-2; d_gene: -; CDR3aa: CASSPGADTQYF
j_gene: TRBJ2-1; abundance: -; v_gene: TRBV9; d_gene: -; CDR3aa: CASTHPSSYNEQFF